This T cell receptor (beta chain) was found in a study of blood T cell repertoires in COVID-19. Study-level information: Sites in the United States, Italy and Spain provided acute and convalescent COVID-19 samples. PBMCs, B-cell-depleted T cells, or T cells provided the cDNA or gDNA that made up the material.

Germline CDR1 is MDHEN and CDR2 is SYDVKM. This CDR3 comprises 13 residues. V trimming: 6 bases; J trimming: 4 bases; junction bases outside the gene matches: 5. Those enrolled in Seattle joined during active infection and were followed longitudinally afterward. Original processing notes: Reference gene primer amplification in the assay estimated nucleated cell counts. Here immunoSEQ multiplex PCR was the method, and the copy in TCRdb shows in-frame clones only, minus some. V, J and clone size are those of that table, while D and trimming were read from the DNA. Among fewer than 100,000 clones listed, about 82% were seen once.

Sequencing was carried out using peripheral blood. This receptor was taken from a man over 45 with COVID-19, enrolled during active disease. The chain recombines TRBV28 with TRBJ2-5; 7 nucleotides agree with TRBD2. The DNA for the CDR3 is TGTGCCAGCAGACTAACGGGGGGAGAGACCCAGTACTTC. It translates to CASRLTGGETQYF.